The text below deals with one T cell receptor (beta chain). No antigen is known for it. Stated treatment: randomized to nivolumab then ipilimumab (arm A) or the reverse (arm B). This sample stems from a study of sequential checkpoint blockade in melanoma. The wider study: Each arm's sequence ended with maintenance nivolumab. TCRβ was sequenced from DNA of 91 pretreatment tumors. After nivolumab or ipilimumab alone, twenty-two patients had week-13 rebiopsies. General study results and limits: Pretreatment TIL clonality tracked with response in the nivolumab-first arm.

Sequencing was performed with immunoSEQ multiplex PCR; in TCRdb, only in-frame clones are kept and a portion is missing. The table has about 6,800 clones, about 28% seen once. The CDR3 length is 13 residues. Germline CDR1 reads MNHGY; CDR2 reads SAAAGT. Between the trimmed V and J ends, which lost 6 bases and 2 bases, there was a span of 5 bases. The J gene is TRBJ2-6, the V gene TRBV6-8, with D tentatively TRBD1 or TRBD2 (5 bases each). This clonotype originated in a human donor with melanoma. The sequences come from tumor tissue (inferred from file names), collected from a patient given nivolumab and ipilimumab in sequence. For the CDR3, the DNA is TGTGCCAGCAGGGGGGCTGGGGCCAACGTCCTGACTTTC. Amino acid sequence: CASRGAGANVLTF.